One sample yielded the 25 T cell receptor beta chains listed below, sequenced in a study of cytomegalovirus exposure and HLA in healthy donors. Amplification used 60 Vbeta primers and 13 Jbeta primers. Sequenced by immunoSEQ multiplex PCR; TCRdb stores in-frame clones only, minus some. The sample lists about 180,000 clones; 77% were seen once. Sequences were obtained from PBMCs. Every receptor here comes from a man between 18 and 35 years old in good health and CMV-seronegative.

This clone was observed a single time. This chain links TRBV5-4 with TRBJ2-1, with D possibly matching TRBD2 (5 bases). Per the germline V gene, CDR1 is SGHNT and CDR2 is YYREEE (reference sequence). The CDR3 length is 16 residues. The V gene lost 1 base and the J gene lost 2 bases, with 13 bases spanning the gap. CDR3: CASSLSSGSAYNEQFF. The DNA of the CDR3 is TGTGCCAGCAGCTTGTCTTCGGGGAGTGCCTACAATGAGCAGTTCTTC.

The V gene is TRBV4-3, the J gene TRBJ1-1, with D possibly matching TRBD1 (5 bases). Germline values: CDR1 LGHNA, CDR2 YSLEER. Deletions cut 3 bases from V and 4 bases from J, with 12 bases between. There are 14 residues in the CDR3. Here the CDR3 reads CASSQRQWGTEAFF. The CDR3 DNA follows: TGCGCCAGCAGCCAGAGACAGTGGGGCACTGAAGCTTTCTTT.

In this sample, this clone turned up once. The chain carries TRBV18 and TRBJ2-7; 7 nucleotides agree with TRBD2. CDR3 length: 14 amino acids. CDR1 and CDR2 (germline): KGHSH, LQKENI. With 5 bases clipped from V and 7 bases from J, the junction kept 11 bases outside the gene matches. The CDR3, as DNA: TGTGCCAGCTCAAAAGGCGGGGGAGAGGGGGAGCAGTACTTC. The encoded protein is CASSKGGGEGEQYF.

Written as DNA, the CDR3 is TGCAGCGTTGTCCCGATCACCGGGACTAGGCCCTACGAGCAGTACTTC. It codes for CSVVPITGTRPYEQYF. The chain employs TRBV29-1 and TRBJ2-7; 8 positions agree with TRBD2. Germline-derived CDR1 and CDR2 are SQVTM and ANQGSEA. Trimming cost V 4 bases and J 2 bases; bases outside gene matches: 13. The CDR3 is 16 residues long.

The J gene is TRBJ2-2, the V gene TRBV4-3; 10 nucleotides agree with TRBD1. The germline CDR1 and CDR2 sequences are LGHNA and YSLEER. The CDR3 loop spans 16 amino acids. Germline trimming cut 2 bases from V and 4 bases from J; bases unmatched to any gene: 4. CDR3 residues: CASSQTRTGGTGELFF. The CDR3 DNA is TGCGCCAGCAGCCAAACCCGGACAGGGGGCACCGGGGAGCTGTTTTTT.

V gene TRBV6-5 combines with J gene TRBJ2-2; D is unclear. V lost 10 bases to trimming and J lost 5 bases, with 11 bases between them. This CDR3 is built from 12 residues. Per germline, CDR1 MNHEY and CDR2 SVGAGI. The CDR3 coding sequence is TGTGCCACCGGGTCGACGACCGGGGAGCTGTTTTTT. Translating gives CATGSTTGELFF.

This clone has a handful of counts. This chain links TRBV6-6 with TRBJ2-2, with D possibly TRBD2 on 5 matching bases. The V gene lost 4 bases and the J gene lost 4 bases, with 10 bases spanning the gap. Germline V gives CDR1 MNHNY, CDR2 SVGAGI (reference sequence). This CDR3 is 14 amino acids long. Here the CDR3 reads CASSSGITTGELFF. The CDR3 DNA follows: TGTGCCAGCAGTTCGGGGATAACCACCGGGGAGCTGTTTTTT.

This chain uses TRBV15 with TRBJ1-5; tentatively, D is TRBD1 (5 bases). Germline V gene sequence: CDR1 LNHNV, CDR2 YYDKDF (reference sequence). The CDR3 sequence is 15 residues long. Trimming stripped 1 base from V and 10 bases from J, with 17 bases between. The CDR3 DNA reads TGTGCCACCAGCAGAGGCGACAAGGGGTATCTCCCCCAGCATTTT. This sequence encodes CATSRGDKGYLPQHF. The full variable domain, rest sourced from reference TRBV15 and TRBJ1-5, is DAMVIQNPRYQVTQFGKPVTLSCSQTLNHNVMYWYQQKSSQAPKLLFHYYDKDFNNEADTPDNFQSRRPNTSFCFLDIRSPGLGDTAMYLCATSRGDKGYLPQHFGDGTRLSIL.

The chain employs TRBV2 and TRBJ2-7, with D uncertain. The better agreement between TRBJ2-5 and the DNA end casts doubt on the J call. Germline V gene data show CDR1 as SNHLY and CDR2 as FYNNEI. The CDR3 loop spans 13 amino acids. For the CDR3, the DNA is TGTGCCAGACAACCCCCGGTCGAGGAGACCCAGTACTTC. It yields the protein CARQPPVEETQYF.

The chain employs TRBV6-5 and TRBJ2-5; possibly TRBD1 for D (6 bases). The CDR3 length is 15 residues. Germline V lookup: CDR1 MNHEY, CDR2 SVGAGI. The V end was cut by 6 bases, the J end by 0 bases, with 14 bases between. In DNA form, the CDR3 reads TGTGCCAGCAGCCCAATGAGGGGGTACCAAGAGACCCAGTACTTC. Amino acid sequence: CASSPMRGYQETQYF.

The J gene is TRBJ1-5, the V gene TRBV6-1; 8 nucleotides align to TRBD1. With 7 bases clipped from V and 1 base from J, the junction kept 15 bases outside the gene matches. This CDR3 contains 18 residues. Germline CDR1 is MNHNS and CDR2 is SASEGT. The DNA for the CDR3 is TGTGCCAGCAATGAGTACGGACAGGGCAGGGGAAGCAATCAGCCCCAGCATTTT. Protein: CASNEYGQGRGSNQPQHF.

The chain combines TRBV5-1 with TRBJ2-5; TRBD1 matches at 8 bases. The J call could be wrong; TRBJ2-7 is a better fit for the DNA end. CDR3 length: 14 amino acids. Germline CDR1 SGHRS, CDR2 YFSETQ. The CDR3 DNA follows: TGCGCCAGCAGCCCGAGGACAGGGTGGTACGAGCAGTACTTC. This sequence encodes CASSPRTGWYEQYF.

This clone showed up just once. The chain recombines TRBV19 with TRBJ1-2, with 10 nucleotides matching TRBD1. Losses at the gene ends were 6 bases for V and 2 bases for J; bases not matched to a gene: 12. There are 17 residues in the CDR3. Germline V gene data show CDR1 as LNHDA and CDR2 as SQIVND (reference sequence). The CDR3, as DNA: TGTGCCAGTAGCCGTCCGGGACAGGGGTCGGGCAACTATGGCTACACCTTC. Encoded protein: CASSRPGQGSGNYGYTF.

The CDR3 here is CATSRGMGGENIQYF. The CDR3 coding sequence is TGTGCCACCAGCAGAGGGATGGGAGGGGAAAACATTCAGTACTTC. The rearrangement links TRBV15 to TRBJ2-4, with 7 bases fitting TRBD2. With 1 base clipped from V and 5 bases from J, the junction kept 5 bases outside the gene matches. From germline, CDR1 is LNHNV and CDR2 YYDKDF (reference sequence). This CDR3 has 15 amino acids.

This sequence joins TRBV9 and TRBJ2-5; TRBD2 aligns across 7 bases. The CDR3 extends over 17 amino acids. The germline gives CDR1 SGDLS, CDR2 YYNGEE. V shed 0 bases, J shed 1 base, and the junction held 9 bases outside the gene matches. The DNA of the CDR3 is TGTGCCAGCAGCGTAGGGTATGGAGCGGGAACCCAAGAGACCCAGTACTTC. Protein product: CASSVGYGAGTQETQYF.

The chain couples TRBV4-1 to TRBJ2-1, with 9 bases identical to TRBD2. The CDR3 totals 17 residues. The germline gives CDR1 MGHRA, CDR2 YSYEKL. With 1 base clipped from V and 8 bases from J, the junction kept 12 bases outside the gene matches. The CDR3 sequence: CASSQGRARREGYEQFF. The DNA for the CDR3 is TGCGCCAGCAGCCAAGGACGCGCAAGGCGGGAGGGCTATGAGCAGTTCTTC.

This CDR3 is CASSLMEGAQYF. The CDR3, as DNA: TGTGCCAGCAGCTTAATGGAGGGCGCCCAGTATTTT. The V call is TRBV7-2, the J call TRBJ2-3, with D perhaps matching TRBD2 (6 bases). Trimming shortened V by 2 bases and J by 12 bases, and 12 bases separated the two germline ends. The CDR3 is 12 residues long. Germline CDR1 reads SGHTA; CDR2 reads FQGNSA.

This chain links TRBV6-1 with TRBJ2-7, with 11 bases lining up with TRBD1. Germline trimming cut 8 bases from V and 3 bases from J; bases unmatched to any gene: 3. The CDR3 has 13 amino acids. Germline V CDR1 and CDR2: MNHNS, SASEGT. The CDR3 spells CASYGTGGYEQYF. The CDR3 bases are TGTGCCAGCTATGGGACAGGGGGCTACGAGCAGTACTTC.

The chain recombines TRBV19 with TRBJ2-7; 7 positions agree with TRBD1. The CDR3 has 13 residues. V lost 6 bases, J lost 5 bases, and 7 bases stayed unmatched. Looked up from germline, CDR1 is LNHDA and CDR2 is SQIVND (reference sequence). The CDR3: CASSPGQYHEQYF. In nucleotides, the CDR3 is TGTGCCAGTAGCCCGGGACAGTACCACGAGCAGTACTTC. The full variable domain, with the rest looked up from reference TRBV19 and TRBJ2-7, is DGGITQSPKYLFRKEGQNVTLSCEQNLNHDAMYWYRQDPGQGLRLIYYSQIVNDFQKGDIAEGYSVSREKKESFPLTVTSAQKNPTAFYLCASSPGQYHEQYFGPGTRLTVT.

This chain connects TRBV7-9 to TRBJ2-3, with D possibly TRBD1 on 6 matching bases. Trimming cost V 5 bases and J 2 bases, with 17 bases left between them. CDR3 length: 16 amino acids. Germline values: CDR1 SEHNR, CDR2 FQNEAQ (reference sequence). The CDR3 reads CASSPGVGPFTDTQYF. For the CDR3, the DNA is TGTGCCAGCAGCCCAGGGGTGGGTCCCTTCACAGATACGCAGTATTTT.

The rearrangement uses TRBV10-3 and TRBJ1-5; tentative D call: TRBD1 (5 bases). Trimming took off 1 base at V and 7 bases at J, with 8 bases between the two ends. The CDR3 is 13 amino acids. CDR1 ENHRY and CDR2 SYGVKD come from the germline V gene. The CDR3 DNA follows: TGTGCCATCAGTGAGTGGGGGGGACAGCCCCAGCATTTT. Protein product: CAISEWGGQPQHF.

V and J are TRBV27 and TRBJ1-3, with D possibly matching TRBD1 (5 bases). The germline CDR1 and CDR2 sequences are MNHEY and SMNVEV (reference sequence). Deletions cut 2 bases from V and 2 bases from J, with 10 bases between. The CDR3 contains 15 residues. The DNA for the CDR3 is TGTGCCAGCAGTTTACGGGGGGTTGCTGGAAACACCATATATTTT. This translates into CASSLRGVAGNTIYF.

The CDR3 nucleotides are TGTGCCAGCAGCTTACCGCGGGTAACTAATGAAAAACTGTTTTTT. Its protein product is CASSLPRVTNEKLFF. The chain combines TRBV11-2 with TRBJ1-4; D remains unclear. The CDR3 runs to 15 residues. Trimming removed 2 bases at V and 1 base at J, with 8 bases between. Germline CDR1 reads SGHAT; CDR2 reads FQNNGV.

The count of this clone is one. At one end the junction does not follow the germline gene, possibly because of a read error. Other DNA sequences in the sample encode the same CDR3. The rearrangement joins TRBV27 to TRBJ2-7; 8 positions match TRBD2. CDR1 is MNHEY, CDR2 SMNVEV, per germline (reference sequence). The CDR3 has 15 amino acids. The CDR3 DNA reads TGTGCCAGTAGTTTATCTGGCGGGGGGCCCTACGAGCAGTACTTC. Its protein product is CASSLSGGGPYEQYF.

V is TRBV11-3 and J is TRBJ2-1, with 10 bases matching TRBD2. The CDR3 has 16 residues. Germline V gene sequence: CDR1 SGHNT, CDR2 YENEEA. V gave up 5 bases and J gave up 3 bases; unmatched junction bases: 7. This CDR3 is CASSPLTSGFYNEQFF. CDR3 bases: TGTGCCAGCAGCCCTCTGACTAGCGGGTTCTACAATGAGCAGTTCTTC.